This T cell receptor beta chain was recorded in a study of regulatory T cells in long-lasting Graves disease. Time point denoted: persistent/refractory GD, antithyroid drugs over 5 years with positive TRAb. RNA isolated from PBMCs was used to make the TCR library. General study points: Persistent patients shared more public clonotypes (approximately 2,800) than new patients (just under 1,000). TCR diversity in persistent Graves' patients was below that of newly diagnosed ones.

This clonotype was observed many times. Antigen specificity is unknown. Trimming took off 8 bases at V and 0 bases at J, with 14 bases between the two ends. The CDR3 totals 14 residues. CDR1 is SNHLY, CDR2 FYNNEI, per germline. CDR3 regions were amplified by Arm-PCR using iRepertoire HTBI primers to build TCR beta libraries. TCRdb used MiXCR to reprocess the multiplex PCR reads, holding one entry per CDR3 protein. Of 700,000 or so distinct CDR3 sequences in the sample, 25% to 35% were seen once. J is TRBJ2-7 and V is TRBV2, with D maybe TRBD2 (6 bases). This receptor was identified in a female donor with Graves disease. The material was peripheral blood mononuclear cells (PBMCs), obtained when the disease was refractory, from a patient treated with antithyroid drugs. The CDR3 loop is CASGSGGVSYEQYF. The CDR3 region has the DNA TGTGCCAGCGGTTCTGGCGGGGTCTCCTACGAGCAGTACTTC.